This T cell receptor beta chain was sequenced during a study of T cell responses to AZD1222 COVID-19 vaccine. The table came from immunoSEQ multiplex PCR; TCRdb's copy has only in-frame clones and leaves some out. The sample lists 95,000 to 100,000 clones, roughly 90% occurring once. Findings and limits, study-wide: Donors, mostly white British, included more females; clonal diversity was possibly underestimated. Reports indicate that nearly half of spike-specific TCRs are directed at unmutated variant regions. Spike-specific TCRs gained breadth and depth after people received two AZD1222 doses.

On this clone: The antigen is not known.

The receptor was isolated from an adult who received the AZD1222 COVID-19 vaccine. Sequences were derived from peripheral blood, sampled 28 days after the second AZD1222 dose.

The CDR3 loop is CASSFRTGYGYTF. The DNA of the CDR3 is TGTGCCAGCAGTTTCAGGACGGGCTATGGCTACACCTTC. The chain is built from TRBV12-3 or TRBV12-4 and TRBJ1-2; no reliable D call. The CDR3 extends over 13 amino acids. V gave up 3 bases and J gave up 4 bases, with 9 bases separating them.